This T cell receptor beta chain was recovered during a study of blood T cell repertoires in COVID-19. Overall study: COVID-19 samples collected from the United States, Italy and Spain covered acute and convalescent phases. The analysed material was cDNA or gDNA that came from T cells, B-cell-depleted T cells, or PBMCs.

This CDR3 region has 14 residues. V trimming: 3 bases; J trimming: 4 bases; junction bases outside the gene matches: 4. CDR1 SGHNT and CDR2 YYREEE come from the germline V gene (reference sequence). Only in-frame clones appear in the TCRdb table, and some are missing; sequencing was by immunoSEQ multiplex PCR. The sample records tens of thousands of clones, about 84% being singletons. The chain is built from TRBV5-4 and TRBJ2-5; 9 bases agree with TRBD1. The receptor was isolated from a man aged 45-65 years with active COVID-19. Sequenced: peripheral blood. CDR3 sequence (DNA): TGTGCCAGCAGCTGGACAGGGGCTGGAGAGACCCAGTACTTC. As protein: CASSWTGAGETQYF.